The source of this TCR beta chain is a study of CD8+CD57+ T cells in acquired aplastic anemia. Study-wide background: The study obtained an average of 3.2 ug of DNA from sorted CD4+ and CD8+ cells.

Germline CDR1 is SEHNR and CDR2 is FQNEAQ (reference sequence). The CDR3 spans 14 residues. V trimming: 0 bases; J trimming: 10 bases; junction bases outside the gene matches: 5. Before being chosen for sequencing, patients had shown CD8+CD57+ cell expansion by flow cytometry. None of the patients had been given any therapy when their blood was sampled. This clonotype was picked up many times. Its antigen remains unknown. Study observations and caveats: Sharing between patients and controls was observed for around 30 CD8+ CDR3 sequences. Patients versus controls showed no significant CD8+ Simpson's diversity difference.

The study profiled TCR beta VDJ and CDR3 using genomic DNA as template. One entry per CDR3 protein, called by TCRdb with MiXCR from the reads. The table lists 150,000 to 180,000 distinct CDR3 sequences, about 48% of them singletons, with about an eighth in the top ten. The V and J genes are TRBV7-9 and TRBJ2-3; 9 nucleotides match TRBD2. The clonotype comes from a human donor with aplastic anemia. Sequencing input: sorted CD4+, CD8+, or CD8+CD57+ T cells (not recorded which) from PBMCs. Here the CDR3 reads CASSLASGTSPQYF. DNA for the CDR3: TGTGCCAGCAGCTTAGCTTCCGGGACTAGCCCGCAGTATTTT. The full variable domain, completed using reference TRBV7-9 and TRBJ2-3, is DTGVSQNPRHKITKRGQNVTFRCDPISEHNRLYWYRQTLGQGPEFLTYFQNEAQLEKSRLLSDRFSAERPKGSFSTLEIQRTEQGDSAMYLCASSLASGTSPQYFGPGTRLTVL.